The 20 T cell receptor beta chains in this list originate from one sample, sequenced in a study of identical twins. TCRdb reanalysed the 5' RACE reads using MiXCR and keeps one entry per CDR3 protein. The sample yields fewer than 650,000 distinct CDR3 sequences, 9% to 10% seen once. These data also featured in a second study, about yellow fever vaccine responses in identical twins.

The specimen sequenced was PBMCs. Receptor source: a young woman in good health.

CDR3 in DNA: TGTGCCAGCAGCTTAGACAGGGTGCCCTACAATGAGCAGTTCTTC. This sequence encodes CASSLDRVPYNEQFF. The V call is TRBV7-2, the J call TRBJ2-1, with D perhaps matching TRBD1 (6 bases). The ends were cut back, 1 base at V and 2 bases at J, with 9 bases in the middle. Per germline, CDR1 SGHTA and CDR2 FQGNSA. This CDR3 contains 15 residues.

This clonotype was found a few times. This chain uses TRBV3-1 with TRBJ1-2; D possibly corresponds to TRBD1 (5 bases). The germline V and J ends were trimmed by 1 base and 8 bases, with 11 bases remaining between them. This CDR3 is built from 13 residues. Germline assignment: CDR1 LGHDT and CDR2 YNNKEL (reference sequence). CDR3 region: CASSQVAGRGYTF. The DNA of the CDR3 is TGTGCCAGCAGCCAAGTGGCAGGGCGAGGCTACACCTTC.

The V gene is TRBV5-1, the J gene TRBJ2-3; TRBD2 aligns across 10 bases. J gave up 3 bases and V 5 bases, and 6 bases lay outside the gene matches. The CDR3 consists of 15 residues. Germline V gene lookup returns CDR1 SGHRS and CDR2 YFSETQ. CDR3 bases: TGCGCCAGCAGTGATTCTAGCGGGAGAACAGATACGCAGTATTTT. Translated, it gives CASSDSSGRTDTQYF.

This clonotype came up a few times. The chain joins TRBV12-5 to TRBJ2-7; the D gene is possibly TRBD1 (8 bases). The V gene's germline CDR1 is LGHNT and CDR2 FRNRAP. The V end was cut by 1 base, the J end by 3 bases, with 13 bases between. The CDR3 has 15 residues. CDR3 sequence reads: CASGLEQGGSYEQYF. The CDR3 coding sequence is TGTGCTAGTGGTTTGGAACAGGGGGGGAGCTACGAGCAGTACTTC.

There are a few counts of this clonotype. The chain has TRBV28 and TRBJ1-5; the D gene is possibly TRBD1 (6 bases). The CDR3 extends over 15 amino acids. The germline CDR1 and CDR2 sequences are MDHEN and SYDVKM. V lost 3 bases to trimming and J lost 5 bases, with 14 bases between them. As DNA, the CDR3 is TGTGCCAGCAGTTTCCAGGGGACTAAGGATCAGCCCCAGCATTTT. Translating it yields CASSFQGTKDQPQHF.

This clonotype came up many times. The V call is TRBV20-1, the J call TRBJ2-5, with 7 positions matching TRBD2. The V segment lost 6 bases and the J segment 5 bases; nucleotides outside the gene matches: 12. Germline CDR1 is DFQATT and CDR2 is SNEGSKA (reference sequence). The CDR3 loop spans 14 amino acids. The CDR3 nucleotides read TGCAGTGCGCAGTGGGGCGGGAGCCTGGAGACCCAGTACTTC. It yields the protein CSAQWGGSLETQYF.

This clonotype was found a few times. This sequence joins TRBV20-1 and TRBJ2-7; no clear D gene. The germline V gene has CDR1 DFQATT and CDR2 SNEGSKA (reference sequence). The ends were cut back, 6 bases at V and 0 bases at J, with 12 bases in the middle. CDR3 length: 13 amino acids. The CDR3 here is CSAPRKPSYEQYF. Here the CDR3 DNA reads TGCAGTGCGCCCAGGAAGCCCTCCTACGAGCAGTACTTC.

The chain is built from TRBV13 and TRBJ2-2, with TRBD1 identical over 7 bases. This CDR3 is built from 14 residues. The ends lost 9 bases at V and 0 bases at J; junction bases unmatched: 4. In germline, CDR1 is PRHDT, CDR2 FYEKMQ (reference sequence). The CDR3 loop reads CARDRDANTGELFF. As DNA, the CDR3 is TGTGCCAGAGACAGGGACGCGAACACCGGGGAGCTGTTTTTT.

This clonotype was detected a few times. CDR3 residues: CASSVRSGNQETQYF. In DNA form, the CDR3 reads TGTGCCAGCAGCGTGAGAAGCGGGAACCAAGAGACCCAGTACTTC. The V and J genes are TRBV7-2 and TRBJ2-5, with TRBD2 identical over 7 bases. V shed 5 bases and J 0 bases; nucleotides not matched to a gene: 6. The CDR3 is made up of 15 amino acids. Germline values: CDR1 SGHTA, CDR2 FQGNSA.

The chain employs TRBV5-4 and TRBJ2-5; D uncertain. The CDR3 extends over 14 amino acids. V was cut by 1 base and J by 2 bases, with 9 bases left in between. Germline values: CDR1 SGHNT, CDR2 YYREEE (reference sequence). The CDR3 reads CASSLTAVQETQYF. CDR3 in DNA: TGTGCCAGCAGCTTGACGGCCGTACAAGAGACCCAGTACTTC.

This clonotype was detected a few times. The rearrangement joins TRBV7-9 to TRBJ2-1; perhaps TRBD2 as D (5 bases). Germline values: CDR1 SEHNR, CDR2 FQNEAQ (reference sequence). CDR3 length: 14 amino acids. V was pared by 0 bases and J by 7 bases, with 10 bases between. The CDR3 DNA reads TGTGCCAGCAGCTTAGCGGGAGAGAGGAATGAGCAGTTCTTC. Its protein is CASSLAGERNEQFF.

The chain recombines TRBV19 with TRBJ1-1, with 7 bases that match TRBD1. The CDR3 extends over 15 amino acids. Trimming took 10 bases from V and 4 from J; bases not matched to a gene: 15. Germline V CDR1 and CDR2: LNHDA, SQIVND (reference sequence). In DNA form, the CDR3 reads TGTGCCACAGTACCTCTACAGGGGATGAGCACTGAAGCTTTCTTT. Residues: CATVPLQGMSTEAFF.

The gene calls are TRBV6-1 and TRBJ2-2; tentatively, D is TRBD1 (6 bases). The CDR3 consists of 15 residues. Trimming pared 5 bases from V and 4 bases from J, leaving 14 bases between. Germline V gene lookup returns CDR1 MNHNS and CDR2 SASEGT. CDR3 in DNA: TGTGCCAGCAGTCTTAGCAGGGGTGTCACCGGGGAGCTGTTTTTT. Amino acid sequence: CASSLSRGVTGELFF.

The gene calls are TRBV7-2 and TRBJ2-7; 7 bases agree with TRBD2. This CDR3 has 15 amino acids. V lost 5 bases, J lost 2 bases, and 9 bases stayed unmatched. Germline V gene sequence: CDR1 SGHTA, CDR2 FQGNSA. This chain's CDR3 is CASSTHGGNPYEQYF. The CDR3 nucleotides are TGTGCCAGCAGCACCCACGGGGGGAACCCCTACGAGCAGTACTTC.

This clonotype was recorded a few times. The chain is built from TRBV4-1 and TRBJ2-2; D is undetermined. Germline assignment: CDR1 MGHRA and CDR2 YSYEKL. The CDR3 sequence is 16 residues long. Deletions cut 0 bases from V and 5 bases from J, with 13 bases between. Written as DNA, the CDR3 is TGCGCCAGCAGCCAAGATCGGATCAGTCGTACCGGGGAGCTGTTTTTT. It is translated as CASSQDRISRTGELFF.

This clonotype was seen a few times. The gene calls are TRBV24-1 and TRBJ2-2; D unclear. The germline V and J ends were trimmed by 1 base and 1 base, with 9 bases remaining between them. The CDR3 loop spans 16 amino acids. The germline V gene has CDR1 KGHDR and CDR2 SFDVKD. The CDR3 sequence: CATSDFVTRNTGELFF. The CDR3 DNA reads as TGTGCCACCAGTGATTTTGTCACGAGGAACACCGGGGAGCTGTTTTTT.

The chain has TRBV27 and TRBJ2-7; TRBD2 matches at 7 bases. Germline V gene data show CDR1 as MNHEY and CDR2 as SMNVEV (reference sequence). With V trimmed by 2 bases and J by 3 bases, 10 bases remained unmatched. The CDR3 length is 16 residues. CDR3 sequence reads: CASSLNSGQTHYEQYF. Here the CDR3 DNA reads TGTGCCAGCAGTTTAAATAGCGGGCAAACCCACTACGAGCAGTACTTC.

This clonotype has ten or more counts. The chain joins TRBV9 to TRBJ2-1; D is undetermined. Trimming pared 0 bases from V and 2 bases from J, leaving 12 bases between. Looked up from germline, CDR1 is SGDLS and CDR2 is YYNGEE. This CDR3 has 16 amino acids. This CDR3 reads CASSVGQTVTYNEQFF. CDR3 nucleotide sequence: TGTGCCAGCAGCGTAGGCCAGACTGTTACCTACAATGAGCAGTTCTTC. Full variable domain (rest looked up from reference TRBV9 and TRBJ2-1): DSGVTQTPKHLITATGQRVTLRCSPRSGDLSVYWYQQSLDQGLQFLIQYYNGEERAKGNILERFSAQQFPDLHSELNLSSLELGDSALYFCASSVGQTVTYNEQFFGPGTRLTVL.

In its sample, this clonotype was seen a few times. V is TRBV7-9 and J is TRBJ2-3, with 7 nucleotides matching TRBD1. The CDR3 is made up of 14 amino acids. The V segment lost 5 bases and the J segment 7 bases; nucleotides outside the gene matches: 9. Germline V gene lookup returns CDR1 SEHNR and CDR2 FQNEAQ (reference sequence). In DNA, the CDR3 is TGTGCCAGCAGCCAATGGGACAGCACCAATACGCAGTATTTT. Translation: CASSQWDSTNTQYF.

The sample holds many counts of this clonotype. The chain couples TRBV15 to TRBJ1-5, with no clear D. The CDR3 extends over 13 amino acids. CDR1 and CDR2 from the germline V gene are LNHNV and YYDKDF (reference sequence). The V gene lost 0 bases and the J gene lost 4 bases, with 4 bases spanning the gap. Here the CDR3 DNA reads TGTGCCACCAGCAGAGATGTAAATCAGCCCCAGCATTTT. Protein sequence: CATSRDVNQPQHF.